The rows below give T cell receptor beta chains drawn from one sample of a study of T cell responses to AZD1222 COVID-19 vaccine. TCRdb's table, derived via immunoSEQ multiplex PCR, lists solely in-frame clones and lacks some. The sample contains some 200,000 clones, about 92% of which appear only once. The material sequenced was peripheral blood, taken 28 days after the second dose of the MenACWY control vaccine. All receptors come from an adult who received the MenACWY meningococcal vaccine as a control. Each CDR3 is given with its conserved first and last residue. D genes are given only for firm matches. A row's size may be missing; if present it is once, few, many or a size class.

>TRBV30|TRBJ1-1|-|-
CAWRRKGGMNTEAFF
TGTGCCTGGAGGAGGAAGGGAGGCATGAACACTGAAGCTTTCTTT
>TRBV30|TRBJ1-5|-|-
CAWSPTGKDQPQHF
TGTGCCTGGAGCCCAACAGGGAAGGATCAGCCCCAGCATTTT
>TRBV28|TRBJ1-1|-|-
CASSLTLNTEAFF
TGTGCCAGCAGTTTGACCTTGAACACTGAAGCTTTCTTT
>TRBV6-5|TRBJ2-7|-|-
CASSHDGSYEQYF
TGTGCCAGCAGCCACGACGGATCCTACGAGCAGTACTTC
>TRBV19|TRBJ2-3|TRBD2|-
CASSRLAEDTDTQYF
TGTGCCAGTAGCCGACTAGCGGAAGACACAGATACGCAGTATTTT
>TRBV7-2|TRBJ2-7|TRBD2|-
CASNVGGSSYEQYF
TGTGCCAGCAACGTCGGGGGGTCCTCCTACGAGCAGTACTTC
>TRBV7-9|TRBJ1-4|TRBD1|-
CASSSLGQIDEKLFF
TGTGCCAGCAGCTCGCTGGGACAGATAGATGAAAAACTGTTTTTT
>TRBV10-3|TRBJ1-4|-|once
CAIRDTGESEKLFF
TGTGCCATCAGGGACACCGGGGAAAGTGAAAAACTGTTTTTT
>TRBV10-2|TRBJ1-1|-|-
CATRHMNTEAFF
TGCGCCACCAGGCACATGAACACTGAAGCTTTCTTT
>TRBV24-1|TRBJ2-1|TRBD2|-
CATSDLTSGYNEQFF
TGTGCCACCAGTGATCTAACTAGCGGATACAATGAGCAGTTCTTC
>TRBV4-1|TRBJ2-1|TRBD2|-
CASRPGTSGRIAYNEQFF
TGCGCCAGCAGGCCCGGGACTAGCGGGAGGATCGCCTACAATGAGCAGTTCTTC
>TRBV7-2|TRBJ2-3|-|-
CASRPGLGADTQYF
TGTGCCAGCAGACCCGGCCTGGGGGCAGATACGCAGTATTTT
>TRBV27|TRBJ2-6|TRBD1|once
CASSFDRGGANVLTF
TGTGCCAGCAGTTTCGACAGGGGAGGGGCCAACGTCCTGACTTTC
>TRBV19|TRBJ2-4|-|-
CASSIDGRKNIQYF
TGTGCCAGTAGTATAGATGGGAGAAAAAACATTCAGTACTTC
>TRBV10-3|TRBJ1-3|-|-
CAISESGRSGRTVRNTIYF
TGTGCCATCAGTGAGTCGGGGAGATCAGGCCGTACCGTTCGAAACACCATATATTTT
>TRBV4-3|TRBJ2-3|TRBD2|-
CASSQDYAGGSTDTQYF
TGCGCCAGCAGCCAAGATTATGCGGGAGGGTCCACAGATACGCAGTATTTT
>TRBV5-4|TRBJ2-5|-|-
CASSSIGVQETQYF
TGTGCCAGCAGCTCGATTGGGGTCCAAGAGACCCAGTACTTC
>TRBV6-5|TRBJ1-5|-|-
CASTYAGGNQPQHF
TGTGCCAGCACCTATGCGGGGGGGAATCAGCCCCAGCATTTT
>TRBV3-1/TRBV3-2|TRBJ2-2|-|once
CASSPITGLGGELFF
TGTGCCAGCAGCCCAATTACAGGGCTTGGCGGGGAGCTGTTTTTT
>TRBV28|TRBJ2-7|-|-
CASTLEGTPYEQYF
TGTGCCAGCACCTTGGAGGGTACCCCTTACGAGCAGTACTTC
>TRBV9|TRBJ2-1|-|-
CASSVEVSGEYNEQFF
TGTGCCAGCAGCGTAGAGGTTAGCGGAGAATACAATGAGCAGTTCTTC
>TRBV7-3|TRBJ1-2|-|-
CASSPSQSNYGYTF
TGTGCCAGCAGCCCGTCACAGTCTAACTATGGCTACACCTTC